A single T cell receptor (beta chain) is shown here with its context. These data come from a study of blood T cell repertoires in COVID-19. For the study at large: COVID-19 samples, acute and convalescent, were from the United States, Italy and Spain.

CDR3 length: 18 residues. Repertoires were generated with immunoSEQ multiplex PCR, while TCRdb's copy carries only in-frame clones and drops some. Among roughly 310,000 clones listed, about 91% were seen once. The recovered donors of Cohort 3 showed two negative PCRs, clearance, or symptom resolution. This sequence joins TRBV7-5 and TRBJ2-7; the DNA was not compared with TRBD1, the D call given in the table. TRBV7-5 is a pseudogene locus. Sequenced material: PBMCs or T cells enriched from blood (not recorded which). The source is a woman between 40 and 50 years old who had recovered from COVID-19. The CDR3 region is CARSSRTSWTGKNWEQYF. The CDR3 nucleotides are TGTGCCAGAAGCTCCCGAACCTCGTGGACAGGGAAGAACTGGGAGCAGTACTTC.